The T cell receptor beta chain under discussion was sequenced for a study of CD8+CD57+ T cells in acquired aplastic anemia. For the study at large: Sorted CD4+ and CD8+ cells gave an average of approximately 3 ug of DNA.

In patients chosen for sequencing, flow cytometry had shown CD8+CD57+ cell expansion. Each patient carried a diagnosis of severe acquired aplastic anemia. Findings and caveats of the study: Between the patient and control groups, CD8+ Simpson's diversity did not differ significantly. Around 30 sequences, all CD8+ CDR3, were shared between patients and controls.

V shed 3 bases and J 2 bases; nucleotides not matched to a gene: 2. The CDR3 runs 14 residues. The V gene's germline CDR1 is SQVTM and CDR2 ANQGSEA. The template for TCR beta VDJ and CDR3 sequence profiling was genomic DNA. TCRdb fed the reads into MiXCR, producing one record per CDR3 protein. The sample shows more than 150,000 distinct CDR3 sequences, approximately 50% of them seen only once. Worth noting for this clonotype: The antigen remains undetermined.

The sample taken for sequencing was sorted CD4+, CD8+, or CD8+CD57+ T cells (not recorded which) from PBMCs. The receptor was derived from a human donor with aplastic anemia. The chain uses TRBV29-1 and TRBJ2-2; TRBD1 aligns across 8 bases. CDR3 region: CSVEGTGNTGELFF. CDR3 coding DNA: TGCAGCGTTGAGGGGACAGGCAACACCGGGGAGCTGTTTTTT.